The 2 T cell receptor beta chains reported below all come from one sample, sequenced in a study of vaccination and CD4 T cells after COVID-19. Cultured CD4+ T cell DNA was sequenced using the Oncomine TCR Beta short-read assay. TCRdb redid the calling of the PCR reads with MiXCR, one entry per CDR3 protein. The table records about 15,000 distinct CDR3 sequences, about 57% of them present only once. The treatment here: roughly 11-day PBMC culture with coronavirus spike peptide pools or control peptides (ViraFEST assay). Their recognized antigens are unknown. Sequencing was carried out using CD4+ T cells from blood, cultured in vitro. The receptors were sampled from a human donor who had recovered from COVID-19.

This clonotype appeared a few times. The chain links TRBV28 to TRBJ2-5, with D possibly TRBD1 on 6 matching bases. Germline values: CDR1 MDHEN, CDR2 SYDVKM. Trimming cost V 6 bases and J 6 bases, with 14 bases left between them. The CDR3 contains 13 residues. The DNA of the CDR3 is TGTGCCAGCAGCTCCACAGGGTTAAAGACCCAGTACTTC. Protein: CASSSTGLKTQYF. Full variable domain (outside the CDR3, taken from reference TRBV28 and TRBJ2-5): DVKVTQSSRYLVKRTGEKVFLECVQDMDHENMFWYRQDPGLGLRLIYFSYDVKMKEKGDIPEGYSVSREKKERFSLILESASTNQTSMYLCASSSTGLKTQYFGPGTRLLVL.

This clonotype is deemed medium-sized. The rearrangement uses TRBV20-1 and TRBJ2-4; TRBD1 or TRBD2 may be the D gene (7 bases each). V was trimmed by 5 bases and J by 3 bases, leaving 14 bases between them. Germline lookup yields CDR1 DFQATT and CDR2 SNEGSKA (reference sequence). The CDR3 is 14 amino acids. The CDR3 bases are TGCAGTGCTCGGAGCGGGACAGTCAAAAACATTCAGTACTTC. It codes for CSARSGTVKNIQYF.